These 30 T cell receptor beta chains were all obtained from the same sample, sequenced in a study of cytomegalovirus exposure and HLA in healthy donors. PCR amplification relied on 60 Vbeta primers (plus 13 Jbeta primers). TCRdb keeps only in-frame clones here, not all; method: immunoSEQ multiplex PCR. Among about 160,000 clones, 80% to 90% were seen once, and the ten largest hold around 6.7%. The sequencing sample was made of PBMCs. The receptors were gathered from a woman between 25 and 40 years old in good health and CMV-seropositive.

This chain connects TRBV7-9 to TRBJ2-2; 13 bases are a match to TRBD2. V was pared by 4 bases and J by 1 base, with 6 bases of the junction left unmatched. This CDR3 has 18 residues. The germline V gene has CDR1 SEHNR and CDR2 FQNEAQ (reference sequence). CDR3 sequence (DNA): TGTGCCAGCAGCTCTCGGACTAGCGGGGGAGGGAACACCGGGGAGCTGTTTTTT. Translated: CASSSRTSGGGNTGELFF.

This sequence joins TRBV5-1 and TRBJ1-3, with D unresolved. CDR3 length equals 12 residues. Trimming took 7 bases from V and 0 from J, leaving 5 bases between them. CDR1 is SGHRS and CDR2 is YFSETQ in the germline V gene. The CDR3 reads CASADSGNTIYF. The CDR3 DNA reads TGCGCCAGCGCGGACTCTGGAAACACCATATATTTT. Full variable domain (missing parts from reference TRBV5-1 and TRBJ1-3): KAGVTQTPRYLIKTRGQQVTLSCSPISGHRSVSWYQQTPGQGLQFLFEYFSETQRNKGNFPGRFSGRQFSNSRSEMNVSTLELGDSALYLCASADSGNTIYFGEGSWLTVV.

J is TRBJ1-5 and V is TRBV6-1; D uncertain. V gave up 3 bases and J gave up 0 bases, with 12 bases separating them. Germline V gene data show CDR1 as MNHNS and CDR2 as SASEGT. This CDR3 has 16 amino acids. The CDR3 region has the DNA TGTGCCAGCAGTGAGCGGCACTTAGTTAGCAATCAGCCCCAGCATTTT. This codes for CASSERHLVSNQPQHF.

This rearrangement joins TRBV21-1 to TRBJ2-5; the table assigns TRBD2, which was not confirmed against the DNA. TRBV21-1 is a pseudogene. The CDR3 is made up of 15 amino acids. This CDR3 reads CASKGAPSGQETQYF. The CDR3, as DNA: TGTGCCAGCAAAGGAGCTCCGTCTGGCCAAGAGACCCAGTACTTC.

This clone showed up just a few times. The chain combines TRBV5-1 with TRBJ2-7, with D tentatively TRBD1 (6 bases). V shed 1 base and J shed 7 bases, with 15 bases lying between them. The CDR3 length is 14 residues. Germline CDR1 is SGHRS and CDR2 is YFSETQ. CDR3 amino acids: CASSLRGTHAEQYF. CDR3 in DNA: TGCGCCAGCAGCTTGAGGGGGACCCATGCAGAGCAGTACTTC. The whole variable domain, remainder taken from reference TRBV5-1 and TRBJ2-7, is KAGVTQTPRYLIKTRGQQVTLSCSPISGHRSVSWYQQTPGQGLQFLFEYFSETQRNKGNFPGRFSGRQFSNSRSEMNVSTLELGDSALYLCASSLRGTHAEQYFGPGTRLTVT.

V and J are TRBV7-2 and TRBJ2-5, with D possibly being TRBD2 (5 bases). This CDR3 contains 14 residues. V was cut by 5 bases and J by 1 base, with 11 bases left in between. Germline-derived CDR1 and CDR2 are SGHTA and FQGNSA. This CDR3 is CASSPTRTQETQYF. The CDR3 DNA is TGTGCCAGCAGCCCTACTAGGACCCAAGAGACCCAGTACTTC.

The genes are TRBV6-6 and TRBJ2-7; TRBD1 matches at 8 bases. The V and J ends lost 0 bases and 3 bases, in that order; junction bases with no gene match: 7. The length of the CDR3 is 16 residues. Germline CDR1 and CDR2: MNHNY and SVGAGI (reference sequence). CDR3 coding DNA: TGTGCCAGCAGTTACTCCGGGACAGGTATTGACTACGAGCAGTACTTC. It translates to CASSYSGTGIDYEQYF.

V gene TRBV5-1 combines with J gene TRBJ2-7; 11 bases align to TRBD2. The J segment lost 9 bases and the V segment lost 4 bases, leaving 9 bases of the junction unmatched. CDR3 size: 14 residues. Germline V lookup: CDR1 SGHRS, CDR2 YFSETQ. In nucleotides, the CDR3 is TGCGCCAGCAGCGATAAGGCTAGCGGGGGGACGCAGTACTTC. As protein: CASSDKASGGTQYF.

V gene TRBV5-1 combines with J gene TRBJ2-3; 10 bases are a match to TRBD2. Unmatched junction bases numbered 4, after V lost 5 bases and J lost 1 base. CDR1 and CDR2 (germline): SGHRS, YFSETQ. The CDR3 loop spans 15 amino acids. The CDR3 DNA reads TGCGCCAGCAGGATTAGCGGGGGGCGCACAGATACGCAGTATTTT. This encodes CASRISGGRTDTQYF.

The V and J genes are TRBV11-3 and TRBJ2-5; 11 bases line up with TRBD1. The CDR3 spans 15 residues. V lost 5 bases to trimming and J lost 11 bases; unmatched junction nucleotides: 13. The germline CDR1 and CDR2 sequences are SGHNT and YENEEA. CDR3 sequence reads: CASSLGGDRGTKQYF. For the CDR3, the DNA is TGTGCCAGCAGCCTGGGGGGGGACAGGGGGACCAAGCAGTACTTC. Full variable domain (outside the CDR3, taken from reference TRBV11-3 and TRBJ2-5): EAGVVQSPRYKIIEKKQPVAFWCNPISGHNTLYWYLQNLGQGPELLIRYENEEAVDDSQLPKDRFSAERLKGVDSTLKIQPAELGDSAVYLCASSLGGDRGTKQYFGPGTRLLVL.

This rearrangement joins TRBV5-1 to TRBJ2-7; 9 bases align to TRBD1. Germline loops: CDR1 SGHRS, CDR2 YFSETQ. The CDR3 sequence is 14 residues long. The V and J ends lost 4 bases and 3 bases, in that order; junction bases with no gene match: 5. CDR3 residues: CASSVNRGLYEQYF. CDR3 nucleotide sequence: TGCGCCAGCAGCGTTAACAGGGGGCTCTACGAGCAGTACTTC.

J is TRBJ1-1 and V is TRBV25-1; D not certain. Trimming removed 7 bases from V and 5 bases from J, with 17 bases in between. The CDR3 is 14 amino acids. Germline loops: CDR1 MGHDK, CDR2 SYGVNS. For the CDR3, the DNA is TGTGCCAGCAAAGGCTCCGGGGAAGGGACTGAAGCTTTCTTT. Encoded protein: CASKGSGEGTEAFF.

The genes are TRBV9 and TRBJ1-3, with D hard to call. Germline CDR1 SGDLS, CDR2 YYNGEE. The V end was cut by 3 bases, the J end by 8 bases, with 12 bases between. This CDR3 is built from 13 residues. This CDR3 is CASSGSGSDTIYF. Written as DNA, the CDR3 is TGTGCCAGCAGCGGGTCGGGGAGTGACACCATATATTTT.

The genes are TRBV5-4 and TRBJ1-2; D gene uncertain. Per germline, CDR1 SGHNT and CDR2 YYREEE (reference sequence). This CDR3 has 13 amino acids. V was cut by 0 bases and J by 5 bases, with 8 bases left in between. This CDR3 reads CASSLGGNYGYTF. The DNA of the CDR3 is TGTGCCAGCAGCTTGGGCGGGAATTATGGCTACACCTTC.

The chain recombines TRBV7-6 with TRBJ1-3; D may be TRBD1 (6 bases). The germline gives CDR1 SGHVS, CDR2 FNYEAQ. The CDR3 length is 17 residues. V shed 5 bases and J shed 0 bases, with 17 bases lying between them. The CDR3 DNA reads TGTGCCAGCAGCACTACTTACAGGGCCCTCTCTGGAAACACCATATATTTT. Translated, it gives CASSTTYRALSGNTIYF.

The chain employs TRBV7-9 and TRBJ2-1; 7 bases align to TRBD1. The CDR3 spans 16 residues. Germline loops: CDR1 SEHNR, CDR2 FQNEAQ (reference sequence). Trimming took 2 bases from V and 4 from J; bases not matched to a gene: 8. In DNA form, the CDR3 reads TGTGCCAGCAGCTTACCCACCGGGACAGTTTACAATGAGCAGTTCTTC. Its protein product is CASSLPTGTVYNEQFF.

The V and J genes are TRBV2 and TRBJ1-1; D unresolved. V lost 4 bases, J lost 1 base, and 10 bases lay in between. Germline V gives CDR1 SNHLY, CDR2 FYNNEI. The CDR3 loop spans 14 amino acids. CDR3 residues: CASSVGGQNTEAFF. CDR3 DNA: TGTGCCAGCAGTGTTGGCGGCCAGAACACTGAAGCTTTCTTT.

The chain carries TRBV18 and TRBJ2-3; no clear D gene. The CDR3 sequence is 13 residues long. Deletions cut 3 bases from V and 6 bases from J, with 10 bases between. Germline CDR1 and CDR2: KGHSH and LQKENI. In nucleotides, the CDR3 is TGTGCCAGCTCACCGTCCTTGTCCGATACGCAGTATTTT. Its translation: CASSPSLSDTQYF.

V is TRBV7-2 and J is TRBJ2-1; perhaps TRBD2 as D (5 bases). Looked up from germline, CDR1 is SGHTA and CDR2 is FQGNSA. V was cut by 3 bases and J by 9 bases, with 15 bases left in between. The CDR3 runs 14 residues. This chain's CDR3 is CASSFSSFQGEQFF. The CDR3 coding sequence is TGTGCCAGCAGCTTCTCTAGCTTCCAAGGTGAGCAGTTCTTC.

In its sample, this clone was seen once. CDR3 DNA: TGTGCCACCCAAGGGACAGGCAGTAATCAGCCCCAGCATTTT. Its translation: CATQGTGSNQPQHF. This sequence joins TRBV19 and TRBJ1-5, with 8 bases aligning to TRBD1. Trimming at V came to 10 bases and at J to 4 bases, leaving 9 bases not matched to a gene. CDR3 size: 14 residues. Looked up from germline, CDR1 is LNHDA and CDR2 is SQIVND (reference sequence).

The rearrangement uses TRBV10-3 and TRBJ2-1, with a tentative D call TRBD2 (6 bases). V dropped 8 bases and J dropped 6 bases, with 17 bases sitting between them. The germline gives CDR1 ENHRY, CDR2 SYGVKD. The CDR3 has 14 residues. Written as DNA, the CDR3 is TGTGCCATCTCGACTAGTCTCTTCGGCAATGAGCAGTTCTTC. This codes for CAISTSLFGNEQFF.

The chain uses TRBV2 and TRBJ2-5; TRBD1 matches 7 bases. The trim removed 6 bases at V and 4 bases at J, leaving 11 bases unmatched. Per germline, CDR1 SNHLY and CDR2 FYNNEI. The CDR3 is 15 amino acids. The CDR3 DNA follows: TGTGCCAGCAGGGAGACAGGGATCACGGGAGAGACCCAGTACTTC. This encodes CASRETGITGETQYF.

V and J are TRBV28 and TRBJ2-3, with D tentatively TRBD1 (7 bases). Trimming took off 10 bases at V and 4 bases at J, with 15 bases between the two ends. CDR1 is MDHEN, CDR2 SYDVKM, per germline. The CDR3 is 13 amino acids. In DNA form, the CDR3 reads TGTGCCACGACGGAGGGGGCCGCAGATACGCAGTATTTT. This gives the protein CATTEGAADTQYF.

This clone was counted only a few times. The chain uses TRBV4-2 and TRBJ1-2; TRBD1 matches 11 bases. CDR3 length: 16 amino acids. The V gene's germline CDR1 is LGHNA and CDR2 YNFKEQ. Unmatched junction bases numbered 7, after V lost 0 bases and J lost 7 bases. The chain's CDR3 is CASSQDRTGGWVGYTF. DNA for the CDR3: TGTGCCAGCAGCCAAGATAGGACAGGGGGCTGGGTTGGCTACACCTTC.

V is TRBV2 and J is TRBJ1-2; D gene uncertain. This CDR3 contains 13 residues. Germline V CDR1 and CDR2: SNHLY, FYNNEI. V was clipped by 1 base and J by 2 bases, with 5 bases between them. For the CDR3, the DNA is TGTGCCAGCAGTGAAGAGACAAACTATGGCTACACCTTC. This sequence encodes CASSEETNYGYTF.

This chain uses TRBV18 with TRBJ2-2; the match to TRBD2 covers 8 bases. The CDR3 consists of 17 residues. Trimming cost V 3 bases and J 1 base; bases outside gene matches: 7. Germline CDR1 KGHSH, CDR2 LQKENI. The CDR3 sequence is CASSPRRGGKNTGELFF. CDR3 nucleotide sequence: TGTGCCAGCTCACCCCGTCGGGGGGGGAAGAACACCGGGGAGCTGTTTTTT.

A few counts support this clone. The chain combines TRBV19 with TRBJ1-2; D not certain. Per the germline V gene, CDR1 is LNHDA and CDR2 is SQIVND (reference sequence). V was pared by 5 bases and J by 8 bases, with 6 bases between. The CDR3 sequence is 10 residues long. The CDR3 loop is CASSFVGYTF. CDR3 bases: TGTGCCAGTAGTTTCGTCGGCTACACCTTC.

V is TRBV5-4 and J is TRBJ2-3; D is perhaps TRBD2 (6 bases). The CDR3 covers 15 residues. V was pared by 0 bases and J by 5 bases, with 13 bases between. CDR1 is SGHNT and CDR2 is YYREEE in the germline V gene (reference sequence). The CDR3, as DNA: TGTGCCAGCAGCTTGGTTACCGGGGGTCAAGATACGCAGTATTTT. The encoded protein is CASSLVTGGQDTQYF.

V gene TRBV6-4 combines with J gene TRBJ2-3; weak D call: TRBD2 (5 bases). V was trimmed by 3 bases and J by 0 bases, leaving 7 bases between them. The CDR3 totals 14 residues. From germline, CDR1 is MRHNA and CDR2 SNTAGT. The CDR3, as DNA: TGTGCCAGCAGTGAACTAGACAGCACAGATACGCAGTATTTT. This codes for CASSELDSTDTQYF.

The rearrangement joins TRBV5-1 to TRBJ2-2; maybe TRBD1 (5 bases). This CDR3 is built from 13 residues. The germline CDR1 and CDR2 sequences are SGHRS and YFSETQ. The V gene lost 1 base and the J gene lost 6 bases, with 7 bases spanning the gap. The CDR3 nucleotides are TGCGCCAGCAGCTTGTCAGGGTCCGGGGAGCTGTTTTTT. Translated: CASSLSGSGELFF.